The sequence of this T cell receptor beta chain was determined in a study of cytomegalovirus exposure and HLA in healthy donors (dated by TCRdb to about 2017). Looking at the study overall: An earlier analysis of 587 of the donors reported approximately 270 Gb of sequence data and more than 90 million unique TCR beta sequences from about 180 million T cells. An early release covering over 500 HLA-typed donors comprised around 300 gigabases of sequencing data and some 79 million unique TCR sequences. The genetic ancestry cluster associated with self-reported Caucasian donors included 70% to 85% of the roughly 380 genotyped donors. The study aimed to test whether cataloging public T cell receptors could reveal signatures of past pathogen exposure. The study used immunosequencing to profile the T cell repertoires of some 600 subjects and linked those repertoires to cytomegalovirus serostatus. In addition to the first cohort of around 670 subjects, a separate validation cohort of over 90 different subjects was used. To predict cytomegalovirus infection status, the study combined high-throughput TCR immunosequencing, statistical association of individual TCRs with disease status, and machine learning. A later analysis re-examined previously published TCR beta repertoires from about 670 donors and added high-resolution HLA genotyping to investigate patterns of TCR occurrence. The later analysis used no new phenotypic data to find candidate immune exposures, relying instead on TCR beta sequences and their occurrence across donors. To decide whether each TCR beta V gene segment behaved as functional or pseudogenic, an earlier analysis of some 570 of the donors relied on high-throughput TCR beta sequencing. Donor age, sex, ethnicity and CMV serostatus were collected together with the repertoire data. Genome-wide SNP genotypes for about 65% of the 666 donors were used in a later genetic analysis, which treated that subset as a discovery cohort. Every discovery cohort repertoire had been produced on one sequencing platform. HLA typing covered class I and class II loci at four-digit resolution. Typing coverage varied by locus: about 629-630 donors for A, B, C, DRB1 and DQB1; some 520 for DQA1; approximately 570 for DPA1; approximately 470 for DPB1. Because of strong linkage in the cohort, roughly five DR-DQ haplotypes were treated as single units for association and clustering. Among some 400 genotyped donors of the cohort, an average of around 220,000 unique TCR beta nucleotide sequences was sequenced per donor, of which 15% to 20% were non-productive. Beyond this particular receptor, the publication reports: The study gave a list of 150 to 200 TCR beta chains associated with cytomegalovirus. A later genetic analysis associated a missense DCLRE1C variant with V-gene and J-gene trimming of TCR beta chains, and an independent cohort replicated the association. Linkage disequilibrium might explain the correlated functional status among segregating V segments, but an unknown experimental factor could not be excluded. An earlier analysis of approximately 540 of the donors showed that most TCR beta V segments appeared in productive rearrangements either about 87% or about 30% of the time, which broadly matched IMGT annotations. According to a later analysis, most CMV-associated TCR beta chains appeared to be HLA-restricted, and the HLA associations seemed to be driven largely by CMV exposure. A cluster of highly shared sequence variants was judged likely to represent a technical artifact of the sequencing pipeline. Because counts were too low, about 18 rarely observed V segments, including chromosome 9 orphons, were excluded from the earlier analysis of 587 of the donors. In a later genetic analysis, fewer N-insertions in productive TCRs were reported among donors in an Asian-associated ancestry cluster than the roughly 700-donor mean. Because some donors lacked HLA typing at each locus, the association tests relied only on the typed subset. According to the authors, the approach could potentially be generalized to other disease states and immunological phenotypes. In a later analysis, HLA-associated TCR beta chains showed more clonal expansion and lower generation probabilities than non-associated chains that were equally common. Assigning TCR associations to individual alleles was difficult when HLA alleles, especially DR and DQ, strongly co-occurred. A further reported finding was that TCR beta sequences accurately predicted the HLA-A and HLA-B alleles for most subjects in the first cohort. Cytomegalovirus status was reported to be diagnosed by the classifier with high specificity and sensitivity in both the original and validation cohorts. According to a later analysis, parvovirus B19, influenza, CMV and Epstein-Barr virus appeared linked to several top co-occurrence clusters. In a later analysis, TCR association rates were found to vary across HLA loci, with the most associated TCRs seen for DRB1 alleles and the fewest for HLA-C alleles. Some IMGT-functional V segments, including TRBV6-2 and TRBV6-3, could not be distinguished by the 87-base-pair reads and were therefore excluded. In a later analysis, some 17,000 TCR beta sequences were associated with specific HLA alleles at a false discovery rate of 0.05. While some public TCRs were present in many individuals, most TCR sequences turned up only very rarely across donors. Only TCR beta chains were sequenced in this cohort, and the absence of alpha or paired-chain data limited detectable features. A few of the identified cytomegalovirus-associated TCR beta chains were confirmed in vitro to be specific for cytomegalovirus antigens. For the cohort, immune exposure information was limited to CMV serostatus. Presence/absence analyses assumed roughly uniform sequencing depth across donors, an assumption that may not hold.

There are 15 amino acids in the CDR3, from cysteine to phenylalanine inclusive. The DNA shown is the 45-base CDR3, in frame from base 1. The junction shows trimming of 1 base on V and 3 bases on J, plus 12 bases between the germline ends. According to the germline V gene, CDR1 reads LGHNA and CDR2 reads YNFKEQ. In total, roughly 670 healthy bone marrow donors made up the cohort. Cohort members were all nominally healthy when sampled, although unrecorded immune exposures were likely present. The donor was CMV seronegative and belonged to the group of 380 or so seronegative cohort members. Each donor provided a peripheral blood sample, and peripheral blood mononuclear cells were used for TCR beta sequencing. The Qiagen DNeasy Blood Extraction Kit was used to extract genomic DNA from the blood cell samples. The method behind the library was the immunoSEQ multiplex PCR assay. For the multiplex PCR, a mixture combining 60 forward primers for TCR Vbeta segments and 13 reverse primers for TCR Jbeta segments was used. The CDR3 region of rearranged TCR beta genes was amplified from genomic DNA by a multiplex PCR assay. The Illumina HiSeq System was used to sequence the amplified TCR beta libraries as 87-base-pair reads. Regarding the original processing steps: In a later analysis, 80 million or so unique TCR beta chains were counted across the 500 to 850 repertoires, and roughly 11 million of these chains were shared by at least two donors. Raw reads were error-corrected and collapsed into unique sequences by a nearest-neighbor algorithm in which closely related sequences were merged to remove PCR and sequencing errors. CDR3 sequences were aligned to IMGT reference sequences to assign V, D and J gene segments. For a sequence to be retained, a match of at least six nucleotides to both a V gene segment and a J gene segment was required. A rearrangement was called productive if the CDR3 had no stop codons and remained in frame with V and J, and every other rearrangement was called non-productive. CDR3 was defined according to IMGT convention as the region running from the second conserved V-encoded cysteine to the conserved J-encoded phenylalanine. The earlier analysis of 550 to 650 of the donors excluded any sequence lacking an unambiguous match to a single V gene segment. An earlier analysis of a few hundred of the donors classified V segments as functional when productive rearrangements were above 56.7% and as segregating when the standard deviation between donors was above 5%. To diagnose cytomegalovirus status from the catalog of TCR beta chain sequences, a statistical classification framework was built. A later analysis assigned V and J genes by comparing TCR nucleotide sequences with IMGT/GENE-DB human TR gene sequences. A later analysis assigned CDR3 sequences and most-parsimonious VDJ recombination scenarios with the TCRdist pipeline. A later analysis defined each TCR beta chain by its CDR3 amino acid sequence plus V-gene family, and excluded reads lacking a unique V-gene family. To address suspected cross-contamination and a sequencing artifact, a later analysis removed a few hundred highly shared, low-generation-probability nucleotide sequences. In a later analysis, a clonal expansion index for each public chain was calculated from normalized within-repertoire ranks of inferred template counts. In a later analysis, generation probabilities were computed using a VDJ recombination model fitted to out-of-frame rearrangements, and the results were checked against IGoR. In a later analysis, TCR-TCR, TCR-HLA and TCR-CMV co-occurrence was scored with hypergeometric tests, and a repertoire-size bias correction was applied to TCR pairs. False discovery rates were estimated in a later analysis by permuting HLA or CMV assignments 20 times. In a later analysis, co-occurring TCRs were grouped using DBSCAN, with TCRdist sequence similarity added in when clustering inside HLA-allele-positive subsets. Co-occurrence clustering excluded repertoires with fewer than 30,000 or more than 120,000 public chains, plus five with anomalous nucleotide sharing. The clones in this table, taken by TCRdb from immuneACCESS, are in-frame only. Not every clone is retained; where verified, under half of the shortfall comes from an unresolved V gene, and the cause of the rest is unknown. V and J calls plus clone size are reproduced from that table; the DNA served to infer D and trimming. For this sample the table gives 85,000 to 100,000 clones, of which approximately 78% were detected only once. The ten top clones hold around 0.74% of the sample.

Of note for this clone: No antigen is known for it. The sample holds no much larger clone one base away, and base qualities are not on file.

The sequence is built from TRBV4-2 and TRBJ1-2, with TRBD1 perhaps the D gene, on 5 matching bases. The material sequenced was PBMCs. The TCR comes from a woman aged 60 to 75 in good health and CMV-seronegative. The nucleotide sequence is TGTGCCAGCAGCCAAGCCGGCAGGGAAGACTATGGCTACACCTTC. The resulting protein is CASSQAGREDYGYTF.